This is a list of T cell receptor beta chains from one sample in a study of identical twins. TCRdb called the 5' RACE reads again in MiXCR, with one record for every CDR3 protein. The sample contains under 900,000 distinct CDR3 sequences, over 15% of which appear only once. These sequences were also reported in another study, on T cells expressing NK-cell markers.

The specimen was PBMCs. These receptors were collected from a young woman in good health. Both conserved end residues are part of each CDR3. The D gene is left open where the match is weak. Size tells how often a clone was seen (once, few, many) or the class of an expanded clone, and some rows leave it out.

clone size	V gene	J gene	CDR3 length	D gene	CDR3 DNA	CDR3 protein
once	TRBV19	TRBJ2-5	14	.	TGTGCCAGTAGTATATTGGGCGGTCAGGAGACCCAGTACTTC	CASSILGGQETQYF
.	TRBV20-1	TRBJ2-7	13	.	TGCAGTGCTAGTAAGGGGCCCCCCTACGAGCAGTACTTC	CSASKGPPYEQYF
few	TRBV7-9	TRBJ2-2	16	.	TGTGCCAGCAGTCCTACGGTTATGCGAGTCCCCGGGGAGCTGTTTTTT	CASSPTVMRVPGELFF
.	TRBV5-1	TRBJ2-3	14	.	TGCGCCAGCAGCGCCCTCTCTCAGCGAGATACGCAGTATTTT	CASSALSQRDTQYF
.	TRBV5-1	TRBJ1-2	14	.	TGCGCCAGCAGCTTGGAACCCAGGAGCTATGGCTACACCTTC	CASSLEPRSYGYTF
.	TRBV10-2	TRBJ2-6	16	.	TGCGCCAGCAGTGACCAGGGCTTCTCTGGGGCCAACGTCCTGACTTTC	CASSDQGFSGANVLTF
few	TRBV20-1	TRBJ2-1	14	.	TGCAGTGCCCCACAAGGGAAGGTGGACAATGAGCAGTTCTTC	CSAPQGKVDNEQFF
few	TRBV9	TRBJ1-1	13	.	TGTGCCAGCGCCTTCGCCGGGAACACTGAAGCTTTCTTT	CASAFAGNTEAFF
.	TRBV10-3	TRBJ2-2	16	.	TGTGTCATCAGGCAGACCGGGACATCGAACACCGGGGAGCTGTTTTTT	CVIRQTGTSNTGELFF
few	TRBV12-3/TRBV12-4	TRBJ2-3	15	TRBD1	TGTGCCAGCAGGACAGGGGCCATTAGCACAGATACGCAGTATTTT	CASRTGAISTDTQYF
few	TRBV20-1	TRBJ2-7	13	.	TGCAGTGCTAGACCGGGCTCCCACTACGAGCAGTACTTC	CSARPGSHYEQYF
.	TRBV6-1	TRBJ2-7	13	TRBD1	TGTGCCAGCAGTAATCCGGGACAGGGCGAGCAGTACTTC	CASSNPGQGEQYF
few	TRBV11-2	TRBJ1-4	15	.	TGTGCCAGCAGCTTATCCACAGGGAGGAATGAAAAACTGTTTTTT	CASSLSTGRNEKLFF
.	TRBV7-8	TRBJ1-1	13	TRBD1	TGTGCCAGCAGCTTAGAGAGGGGGCCAGAAGCTTTCTTT	CASSLERGPEAFF
.	TRBV20-1	TRBJ2-1	13	TRBD1	TGCAGTGCTCGGACAGGGGAGGTCAATGAGCAGTTCTTC	CSARTGEVNEQFF
.	TRBV5-1	TRBJ1-1	13	.	TGCGCCAGCAGCTTTGTGACAGACACTGAAGCTTTCTTT	CASSFVTDTEAFF
.	TRBV5-1	TRBJ2-1	13	.	TGCGCCAGCAAGGGCCCCGGGGACAATGAGCAGTTCTTC	CASKGPGDNEQFF
.	TRBV20-1	TRBJ1-1	14	TRBD1	TGCAGTGCTAGGGTCGACAGGGAAAACACTGAAGCTTTCTTT	CSARVDRENTEAFF
.	TRBV6-6	TRBJ2-5	13	.	TGTGCCAGCACCTCAGACAGGAGGGAGACCCAGTACTTC	CASTSDRRETQYF
.	TRBV10-3	TRBJ2-5	15	TRBD2	TGTGCCATCAGTGCTTCTAGCGGGCTCGGGGAGACCCAGTACTTC	CAISASSGLGETQYF
few	TRBV6-6	TRBJ1-2	13	.	TGTGCCAGCAGTTACTCAGAGTACTATGGCTACACCTTC	CASSYSEYYGYTF
.	TRBV10-3	TRBJ1-1	12	.	TGTGCCATCAGTGGGACGAACACTGAAGCTTTCTTT	CAISGTNTEAFF
.	TRBV4-2	TRBJ2-3	15	.	TGTGCCAGCAGCCAGGGGTCAGGGACCAGTGATACGCAGTATTTT	CASSQGSGTSDTQYF
.	TRBV29-1	TRBJ2-5	18	.	TGCAGCGTTGAAGGTCTTCCAGGCGGGCTGAAGGTCGGAGAGACCCAGTACTTC	CSVEGLPGGLKVGETQYF
few	TRBV15	TRBJ2-7	15	.	TGTGCCACCAGCAGATCCCCGCCAGGTCTCTACGAGCAGTACTTC	CATSRSPPGLYEQYF
few	TRBV28	TRBJ1-1	14	TRBD1	TGTGCCAGCAGACCCGGGACAGGGAGCACTGAAGCTTTCTTT	CASRPGTGSTEAFF
few	TRBV9	TRBJ2-5	16	.	TGTGCCAGCAGCGTAGGAGAGGACGGGGTTAAAGAGACCCAGTACTTC	CASSVGEDGVKETQYF
.	TRBV7-2	TRBJ2-5	16	.	TGTGCCAGCAGCTCATCTAGCGAGTGGCCCCCCGAGACCCAGTACTTC	CASSSSSEWPPETQYF
.	TRBV30	TRBJ2-7	12	.	TGTGCCTGGAGCCTCGGGGCTGGCGAGCAGTACTTC	CAWSLGAGEQYF
.	TRBV12-3/TRBV12-4	TRBJ2-2	17	.	TGTGCCAGCAGTTTTGGGGGGTGGGCTCCCCGAGGCGGGGAGCTGTTTTTT	CASSFGGWAPRGGELFF
.	TRBV9	TRBJ2-1	16	TRBD2	TGTGCCAGCAGCCCCTCCGGGACTAGCGGGGTGAATGAGCAGTTCTTC	CASSPSGTSGVNEQFF
few	TRBV7-9	TRBJ1-1	14	.	TGTGCCAGCAGCTTCGGGACGGTCGGCACTGAAGCTTTCTTT	CASSFGTVGTEAFF
.	TRBV6-6	TRBJ2-1	12	.	TGTGCCAGCAGTTTCCTATTCAATGAGCAGTTCTTC	CASSFLFNEQFF
.	TRBV9	TRBJ1-4	15	.	TGTGCCAGCAGCCTTCAGTCGGGGAATAATGAAAAACTGTTTTTT	CASSLQSGNNEKLFF
few	TRBV6-1	TRBJ2-1	14	TRBD2	TGTGCCAGCAGACCCCGGGGGGAGAGGGATGAGCAGTTCTTC	CASRPRGERDEQFF
.	TRBV20-1	TRBJ1-6	13	.	TGCAGTGCTAGTCCGGGCGCAGGCTCACCCCTCCACTTT	CSASPGAGSPLHF
.	TRBV5-1	TRBJ2-7	13	.	TGCGCCAGCAGCAATCAGATTTCCTACGAGCAGTACTTC	CASSNQISYEQYF
.	TRBV9	TRBJ2-7	14	.	TGTGCCAGCAGCGTACTAGCGCAATCCTACGAGCAGTACTTC	CASSVLAQSYEQYF
.	TRBV12-5	TRBJ2-3	19	TRBD2	TGTGCTAGTGGTTTGGTACGCGACGGGAGGGCCGCGACGACAGATACGCAGTATTTT	CASGLVRDGRAATTDTQYF
.	TRBV7-6	TRBJ2-6	16	.	TGTGCCAGCAGCCCGACTAGGGGCACTGGGGCCAACGTCCTGACTTTC	CASSPTRGTGANVLTF